This T cell receptor beta chain emerged from a study of shared clonotypes between healthy human individuals. The study's findings and limits: Memory subsets generally showed smaller estimated richness than naive subsets did. Sorted-subset sequencing was shown by rarefaction to be incomplete despite large depth.

In the naive CD8 group, cells lacked CD45RO and were positively selected for CCR7, so terminally differentiated effector memory CD45RA+ cells were left out. Assay execution took place at the deep level. Some clones are missing from TCRdb's copy, which holds only in-frame ones; the method was immunoSEQ multiplex PCR. The sample yields over 2 million clones, roughly 94% seen once. Comments on this clone: What it binds is unknown.

The germline gives CDR1 SGHDT, CDR2 YYEEEE. The junction had 10 bases not matched to a gene; V was cut back by 1 base and J by 7 bases. The CDR3 has 16 amino acids. The J gene is TRBJ1-4, the V gene TRBV5-6; TRBD1 agrees at 7 bases. This clonotype originated in a man aged 18 to 30 in good health. Sequencing input: naive CD8+ T cells sorted from blood. The CDR3 spells CASSLWIGQALEKLFF. The CDR3 nucleotides are TGTGCCAGCAGCTTGTGGATTGGACAGGCACTTGAAAAACTGTTTTTT.